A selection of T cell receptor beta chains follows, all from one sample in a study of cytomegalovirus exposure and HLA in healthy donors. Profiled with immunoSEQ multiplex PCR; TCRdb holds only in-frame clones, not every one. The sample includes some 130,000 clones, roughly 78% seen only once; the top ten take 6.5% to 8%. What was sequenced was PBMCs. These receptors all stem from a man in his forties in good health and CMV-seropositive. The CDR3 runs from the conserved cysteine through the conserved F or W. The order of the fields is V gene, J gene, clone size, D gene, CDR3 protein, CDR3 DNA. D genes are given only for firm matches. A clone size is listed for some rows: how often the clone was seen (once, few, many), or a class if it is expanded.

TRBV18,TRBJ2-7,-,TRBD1,CASSPPRQGSNEQYF,TGTGCCAGCTCACCACCTAGACAGGGAAGTAACGAGCAGTACTTC
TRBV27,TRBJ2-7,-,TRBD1,CASRFTTGASYEQYF,TGTGCCAGCAGGTTTACGACAGGGGCTTCCTACGAGCAGTACTTC
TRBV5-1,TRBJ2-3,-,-,CASSASTGRGTDTQYF,TGCGCCAGCAGCGCCTCAACAGGGAGAGGGACAGATACGCAGTATTTT
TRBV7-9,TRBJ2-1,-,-,CASSLLAYNEQFF,TGTGCCAGCAGCTTACTAGCGTACAATGAGCAGTTCTTC
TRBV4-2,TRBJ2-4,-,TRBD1,CASSHPNVDRDPIQYF,TGTGCCAGCAGCCACCCAAATGTGGACAGGGATCCCATTCAGTACTTC
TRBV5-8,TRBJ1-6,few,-,CASSLEQALSPLHF,TGTGCCAGCAGCTTGGAACAGGCCCTATCACCCCTCCACTTT
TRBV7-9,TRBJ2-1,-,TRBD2,CASSFGRDNEQFF,TGTGCCAGCAGCTTCGGGAGGGATAATGAGCAGTTCTTC
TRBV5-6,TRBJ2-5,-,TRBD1,CASSRPGQGFETQYF,TGTGCCAGCAGCCGACCGGGACAGGGTTTCGAGACCCAGTACTTC
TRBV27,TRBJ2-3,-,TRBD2,CASSSTGTSGSLATQYF,TGTGCCAGCAGTTCGACCGGGACTAGCGGGAGTTTAGCTACGCAGTATTTT
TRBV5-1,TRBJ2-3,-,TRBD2,CASSPGGGSDTQYF,TGCGCCAGCAGCCCCGGCGGGGGGTCAGATACGCAGTATTTT
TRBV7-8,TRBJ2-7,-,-,CASTLSVEIYEQYF,TGTGCCAGCACCCTTAGCGTTGAAATCTACGAGCAGTACTTC
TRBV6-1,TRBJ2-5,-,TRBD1,CASTTGTGGWETQYF,TGTGCCAGCACCACCGGGACAGGGGGCTGGGAGACCCAGTACTTC
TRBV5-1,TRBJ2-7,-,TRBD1,CASSLSPTGGSSYEQYF,TGCGCCAGCAGCCTCTCACCAACAGGGGGCTCAAGCTACGAGCAGTACTTC
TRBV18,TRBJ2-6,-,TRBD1,CASSPGTGRSGANVLTF,TGTGCCAGCTCACCGGGGACAGGACGCTCTGGGGCCAACGTCCTGACTTTC
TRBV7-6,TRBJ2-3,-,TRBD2,CASSLWLAGSADTQYF,TGTGCCAGCAGCTTATGGCTAGCGGGAAGTGCAGATACGCAGTATTTT
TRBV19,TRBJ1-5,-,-,CASSIGQVPQAQHF,TGTGCCAGTAGTATTGGGCAGGTACCTCAGGCCCAGCATTTT
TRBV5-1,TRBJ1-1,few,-,CASRYQVNTEAFF,TGCGCCAGCAGATATCAGGTGAACACTGAAGCTTTCTTT
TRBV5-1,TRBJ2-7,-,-,CASSLASSSYGQYF,TGCGCCAGCAGCTTGGCGTCGAGTTCCTACGGGCAGTACTTC
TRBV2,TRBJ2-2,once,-,CASTTTNTGELFF,TGTGCCAGCACCACTACAAACACCGGGGAGCTGTTTTTT
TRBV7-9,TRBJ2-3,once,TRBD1,CASSPPGGQGMGADTQYF,TGTGCCAGCAGCCCCCCTGGGGGACAGGGGATGGGGGCAGATACGCAGTATTTT
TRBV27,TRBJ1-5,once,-,CASSPLGVNQPQHF,TGTGCCAGCAGTCCGCTGGGAGTTAATCAGCCCCAGCATTTT
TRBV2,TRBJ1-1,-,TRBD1,CASRRTGEGTEAFF,TGTGCCAGCAGGCGGACAGGGGAAGGCACTGAAGCTTTCTTT
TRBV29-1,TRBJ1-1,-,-,CSGLGNGVGAEAFF,TGCAGCGGACTTGGAAACGGGGTTGGAGCTGAAGCTTTCTTT
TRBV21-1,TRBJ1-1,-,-,CASSKVGGVQKGGEGSGETEAFF,TGTGCCAGCAGCAAAGTAGGGGGAGTGCAGAAAGGAGGAGAAGGTTCCGGAGAGACTGAAGCTTTCTTT
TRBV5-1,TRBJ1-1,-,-,CASSRGGSTLMNTEAFF,TGCGCCAGCAGCCGAGGGGGTTCAACTTTGATGAACACTGAGGCTTTCTTT
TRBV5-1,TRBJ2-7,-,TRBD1,CASSPGTGGRYEQYF,TGCGCCAGCAGCCCGGGGACAGGGGGTCGCTACGAGCAGTACTTC
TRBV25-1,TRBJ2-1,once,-,CASSEGLDEGYSYNEQFF,TGTGCCAGCAGTGAAGGACTGGATGAGGGCTACTCCTACAATGAGCAGTTCTTC
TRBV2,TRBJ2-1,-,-,CASSEFGGTYNEQFF,TGTGCCAGCAGCGAATTTGGCGGGACCTACAATGAGCAGTTCTTC
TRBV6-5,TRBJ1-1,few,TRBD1,CASTLGQVNTEAFF,TGTGCCAGCACCCTGGGACAGGTGAACACTGAAGCTTTCTTT
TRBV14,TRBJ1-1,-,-,CASSLQGNTEAFF,TGTGCCAGCAGCCTTCAGGGGAACACTGAAGCTTTCTTT
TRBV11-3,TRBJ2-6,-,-,CASSFQGANVLTF,TGTGCCAGCAGCTTTCAGGGGGCCAACGTCCTGACTTTC
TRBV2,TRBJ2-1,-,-,CASSRDWSSYNEQFF,TGTGCCAGCAGCCGGGACTGGAGCTCCTACAATGAGCAGTTCTTC